Listed here is a single TCR beta chain. CDR1 is MGHRA and CDR2 is YSYEKL in the germline V gene. V lost 0 bases and J 3 bases, leaving 9 bases between the germline ends. The CDR3 sequence is 15 residues long. This sample is drawn from a study of blood T cells in healthy people across ages. Isolating PBMCs gave at least 6.5 million of these cells per sample. The second PCR ran about 7 to 12 cycles with a sample-barcoded 5' primer and J-beta primers. In TCRdb, the 5' RACE reads were re-called with MiXCR into one record per CDR3 protein. Among roughly 1,100,000 distinct CDR3 sequences, 20% to 25% were seen once, and the ten largest hold approximately 0.79%. These data also formed part of another study, on T cells of mothers and their children. That report adds: Some 2.8 million TCR beta reads per child versus over 9.5 million per mother. Biologically related mothers and children overlapped slightly more than unrelated pairs, a non-significant difference.

Sample: blood. The chain couples TRBV4-1 to TRBJ1-5; no reliable D call. The receptor was derived from a girl between 2 and 10 years old in good health. This CDR3 is CASSQDGQFNQPQHF. The CDR3, as DNA: TGCGCCAGCAGCCAAGACGGGCAGTTCAATCAGCCCCAGCATTTT.